This note documents a single T cell receptor beta chain sequence. The antigen remains unidentified. This sample was included in a study of post-analysis software for immune sequencing data. The germline CDR1 and CDR2 sequences are DFQATT and SNEGSKA (reference sequence). The V and J ends lost 0 bases and 7 bases, in that order; junction bases with no gene match: 12. The CDR3 is 18 residues long. Findings and limits, study-wide: Strong same-batch co-clustering of samples appeared with F measure clustering. Among roughly 5 TRBV segments more frequent in patients than controls were TRBV5-6, TRBV5-1 and TRBV20-1. A significant reduction in normalized Chao1 diversity was observed in multiple sclerosis patients versus controls.

Unique-molecular-identifier-tagged TCR beta cDNA libraries were used. TCRdb redid the calling of the PCR reads with MiXCR, one entry per CDR3 protein. Among roughly 160,000 distinct CDR3 sequences, 36% were seen once, and the ten largest hold 25% to 35%. The chain combines TRBV20-1 with TRBJ2-7, with 16 bases aligning to TRBD2. Source: blood, taken after autologous hematopoietic stem cell transplantation. This receptor was obtained from a girl between 5 and 17 years old with multiple sclerosis. This CDR3 reads CSARDPETGLAGGDEQYF. The CDR3, as DNA: TGCAGTGCTAGAGACCCCGAAACGGGACTAGCGGGAGGGGATGAGCAGTACTTC.